This entry features one TCR beta chain sequence. What antigen it recognizes has not been identified. No base quality information exists; no much larger clone differs at one position. This sample is drawn from a study of post-analysis software for immune sequencing data (dated by TCRdb to the mid-2010s). Background for the entire study: Recorded disease courses included relapsing-remitting, secondary progressive and progressive-relapsing multiple sclerosis, with some patients lacking subtype annotation. A subset of samples was prepared in parallel using single-end sample barcoding, then pooled and co-amplified after Illumina adapter ligation. The patient repertoires were set against approximately 10 previously published healthy control repertoires from donors whose ages ranged from roughly 6 to 27 years.

To demonstrate the VDJtools post-analysis software, TCR beta repertoires were profiled from the peripheral blood of about a dozen young patients with multiple sclerosis. The multiple sclerosis patients were children and adolescents ranging in age from roughly 6 to 15 years. Study-wide findings and limitations: The multiple sclerosis patient group was slightly younger than the control group. Significantly lower normalized Chao1 diversity was found in multiple sclerosis patients than in controls, suggesting substantial peripheral T-cell clonal expansion. When samples were clustered directly using the F measure, samples prepared in the same batch co-clustered strongly, which prompted a batch-effect correction.

Libraries were constructed by PCR. TCRdb records Illumina HiSeq 2500 as the sequencer. Unique molecular identifiers were incorporated into TCR beta cDNA libraries to reduce PCR and sequencing biases. Every 1 to 10 million input T cells yielded approximately 500,000 cDNA molecules, meaning each molecule approximated one T cell. The same protocol used for the earlier healthy control dataset was applied to prepare and sequence the patient libraries. Within a given batch, samples were prepared together, multiplexed and sequenced on the same HiSeq lane. In the authors' own workflow: Raw barcoded reads were processed with MIGEC, discarding single-read molecular identifier groups before consensus assembly and CDR3 extraction. Clonotype tables were post-analysed with VDJtools, normalizing diversity by down-sampling all datasets to the smallest sample size. Repertoire overlap clustering matched CDR3 amino acid but not nucleotide sequences to correct batch-related cross-sample contamination. TCRdb handled the public reads itself, with Q25 trimming in fastp and clone calling in MiXCR, and kept productive beta chains. For every CDR3 protein sequence, its rows merge into one entry that carries the most common genes and DNA. The V and J calls, along with clone size, are taken from TCRdb and not from the paper's own processing. This sample comprises about 770,000 distinct CDR3 sequences, approximately 44% of them detected only once. The top ten hold roughly 4.9% of the sample.

The sequencing input was blood. The receptor's source is a girl aged 10 to 17 with multiple sclerosis.

The nucleotides read TGTGCCAGCGGGTTCCCCTACGAGCAGTACTTC. It specifies CASGFPYEQYF. Recombination connected TRBV12-3 or TRBV12-4 to TRBJ2-7, with the D gene not confidently named. The CDR3, from cysteine to phenylalanine, totals 11 residues. Here the CDR3 DNA is all that survives: 33 bases in frame from base 1. V and J lose 8 bases and 2 bases, and a span of 7 bases separates them.